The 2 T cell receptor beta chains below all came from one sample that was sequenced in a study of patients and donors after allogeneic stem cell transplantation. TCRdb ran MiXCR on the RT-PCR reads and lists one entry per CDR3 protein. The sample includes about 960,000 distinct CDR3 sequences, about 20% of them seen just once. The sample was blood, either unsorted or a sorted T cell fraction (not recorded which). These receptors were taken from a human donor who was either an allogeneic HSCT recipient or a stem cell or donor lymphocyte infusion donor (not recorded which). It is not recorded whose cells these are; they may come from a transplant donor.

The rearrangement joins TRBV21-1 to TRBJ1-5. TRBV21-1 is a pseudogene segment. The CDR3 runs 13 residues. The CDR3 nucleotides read TGTGCCGGTCCTAACCTGGGGAATCAGCCCCAGCATTTT. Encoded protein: CAGPNLGNQPQHF.

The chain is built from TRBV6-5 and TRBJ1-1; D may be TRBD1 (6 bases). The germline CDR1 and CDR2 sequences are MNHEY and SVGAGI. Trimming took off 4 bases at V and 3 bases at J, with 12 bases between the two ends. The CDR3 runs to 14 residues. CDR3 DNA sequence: TGTGCCAGCAGTTCACAGGGATCGTACACTGAAGCTTTCTTT. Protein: CASSSQGSYTEAFF.